This is a list of T cell receptor beta chains from one sample in a study of blood T cell repertoires in COVID-19. Profiled with immunoSEQ multiplex PCR; TCRdb holds only in-frame clones, not every one. The top ten clones hold approximately 12% of a sample with about 53,000 clones, around 84% of them seen once. Sequenced: peripheral blood. The receptors derive from a man in his 70s with active COVID-19. Both conserved end residues are part of each CDR3. D genes are given only for firm matches. Only part of the rows carry a size: once, few, many, or a class if the clone is expanded.

.	.	TRBJ2-5	TRBV29-1	CSASFVQETQYF	TGCAGCGCCAGTTTTGTCCAAGAGACCCAGTACTTC
.	.	TRBJ1-6	TRBV2	CASSRREGSPLHF	TGTGCCAGCAGTCGCAGGGAAGGTTCACCCCTCCACTTT
.	.	TRBJ2-5	TRBV21-1	CASRRLVYQETQYF	TGTGCCAGCCGTAGACTAGTGTACCAAGAGACCCAGTACTTC
TRBD1	few	TRBJ1-2	TRBV6-1	CASSEGADRGFYGYTF	TGTGCCAGCAGTGAGGGGGCGGACAGGGGGTTCTATGGCTACACCTTC
.	medium-sized	TRBJ1-2	TRBV6-5	CASSSQGGGIGYTF	TGTGCCAGCAGTTCCCAGGGTGGAGGGATTGGCTACACCTTC
.	.	TRBJ1-1	TRBV10-1	CASTRVIRTAMNTEAFF	TGCGCCAGCACCCGAGTCATCCGGACAGCCATGAACACTGAAGCTTTCTTT
TRBD1	.	TRBJ1-2	TRBV19	CATYGHRGDYTF	TGTGCCACCTACGGCCACAGGGGAGACTACACCTTC
.	few	TRBJ1-6	TRBV7-9	CASSVESGDSPLHF	TGTGCCAGCAGCGTAGAGTCAGGGGATTCACCCCTCCACTTT
.	.	TRBJ1-2	TRBV2	CATTQGANYGYTF	TGTGCCACCACACAGGGAGCTAACTATGGCTACACCTTC
.	once	TRBJ1-5	TRBV7-9	CASSNSGGSRGDQPQHF	TGTGCCAGCAGCAATTCCGGGGGCTCCCGGGGGGATCAGCCCCAGCATTTT
TRBD1	.	TRBJ1-1	TRBV30	CAWSEDREAFF	TGTGCCTGGAGCGAGGACAGGGAAGCTTTCTTT
TRBD1	.	TRBJ1-1	TRBV2	CASSSLKGQGYNEAFF	TGTGCCAGCAGCTCCTTAAAGGGACAGGGTTATAATGAAGCTTTCTTT
.	.	TRBJ2-2	TRBV18	CASSPPSRGGTGELFF	TGTGCCAGCTCACCACCCTCCAGGGGTGGCACCGGGGAGCTGTTTTTT
.	.	TRBJ1-1	TRBV7-3	CASSLGAGVNTEAFF	TGTGCCAGCAGCTTAGGGGCAGGGGTGAACACTGAAGCTTTCTTT
TRBD2	.	TRBJ2-1	TRBV9	CASSATGDYYNEQFF	TGTGCCAGCAGCGCGACGGGGGACTACTACAATGAGCAGTTCTTC
TRBD2	once	TRBJ2-1	TRBV9	CASSVGLAGSELYNEQFF	TGTGCCAGCAGCGTAGGACTAGCGGGGTCCGAACTGTACAATGAGCAGTTCTTC
.	few	TRBJ1-6	TRBV7-8	CASSLAPGRNSPLHF	TGTGCCAGCAGCTTAGCCCCAGGGCGTAATTCACCCCTCCACTTT
TRBD1	.	TRBJ1-1	TRBV5-5	CASSLTGDVIAEAFF	TGTGCCAGCAGCCTAACAGGGGACGTAATTGCTGAAGCTTTCTTT
TRBD2	once	TRBJ2-4	TRBV7-2	CASSSSGGGVKNIQYF	TGTGCCAGCAGCTCTAGCGGGGGGGGCGTCAAAAACATTCAGTACTTC
TRBD1	.	TRBJ1-1	TRBV6-4	CASRQDRQNTEAFF	TGTGCCAGCAGGCAGGACAGGCAGAACACTGAAGCTTTCTTT
.	.	TRBJ1-6	TRBV7-2	CASSPLPTEALHF	TGTGCCAGCAGCCCCCTCCCGACCGAGGCCCTCCACTTT
.	once	TRBJ2-7	TRBV6-5	CASSYSSLKPYEQYF	TGTGCCAGCAGTTACTCGAGTCTGAAGCCCTACGAGCAGTACTTC
.	.	TRBJ1-6	TRBV9	CASSVNPEGTSPLHF	TGTGCCAGCAGCGTAAACCCAGAGGGTACTTCACCCCTCCACTTT
TRBD1	.	TRBJ1-2	TRBV7-3	CASSPGTGVGYGYTF	TGTGCCAGCAGCCCCGGGACAGGGGTAGGCTATGGCTACACCTTC
TRBD1	.	TRBJ1-2	TRBV6-1	CASSERQGTYGYTF	TGTGCCAGCAGTGAGAGACAGGGGACCTATGGCTACACCTTC
.	.	TRBJ2-1	TRBV4-3	CASSQERSFGEQFF	TGCGCCAGCAGCCAAGAAAGGTCATTCGGGGAGCAGTTCTTC
TRBD1	.	TRBJ2-7	TRBV5-6	CASSSDRDWAYEQYF	TGTGCCAGCAGCTCCGACAGGGATTGGGCCTACGAGCAGTACTTC
TRBD1	.	TRBJ1-5	TRBV7-2	CASSLTPTGFGNQPQHF	TGTGCCAGCAGCTTGACCCCGACAGGGTTTGGCAATCAGCCCCAGCATTTT
.	.	TRBJ1-3	TRBV3-1/TRBV3-2	CASSRDGRNTIYF	TGTGCCAGCAGCCGAGACGGGAGAAACACCATATATTTT
TRBD2	.	TRBJ2-1	TRBV24-1	CATSDGVAGLNEQFF	TGTGCCACCAGTGATGGAGTAGCGGGTCTCAATGAGCAGTTCTTC
.	.	TRBJ2-7	TRBV12-3/TRBV12-4	CASRPEGTYEQYF	TGTGCCAGCCGACCCGAGGGTACCTACGAGCAGTACTTC
.	.	TRBJ1-4	TRBV7-9	CASSLGGGIEKLFF	TGTGCCAGCAGCTTAGGTGGGGGGATCGAAAAACTGTTTTTT
.	.	TRBJ2-7	TRBV6-1	CASSEAGDSSYEQYF	TGTGCCAGCAGTGAAGCGGGCGATTCCTCCTACGAGCAGTACTTC
TRBD1	.	TRBJ1-2	TRBV5-1	CASSRTGTNYGYTF	TGCGCCAGCAGCCGGACAGGAACTAACTATGGCTACACCTTC
TRBD1	.	TRBJ2-3	TRBV7-2	CASSLTGTGNADTQYF	TGTGCCAGCAGCCTTACCGGGACAGGGAACGCAGATACGCAGTATTTT
TRBD1	.	TRBJ1-2	TRBV4-1	CASSQVVGQGNYGYTF	TGCGCCAGCAGCCAAGTTGTCGGACAGGGGAACTATGGCTACACCTTC
.	once	TRBJ1-1	TRBV4-1	CASSQGLQNTEAFF	TGCGCCAGCAGCCAAGGGCTGCAGAACACTGAAGCTTTCTTT
TRBD1	.	TRBJ2-7	TRBV6-6	CASRRDSSYEQYF	TGTGCCAGCAGACGGGACAGCTCCTACGAGCAGTACTTC
.	.	TRBJ2-7	TRBV5-4	CASSQRAGGQYF	TGTGCCAGCAGCCAGCGGGCCGGGGGGCAGTACTTC
TRBD1	.	TRBJ2-1	TRBV7-9	CASSSIDRGKEFF	TGTGCCAGCAGCTCAATCGACAGGGGAAAAGAGTTCTTC
TRBD2	.	TRBJ2-1	TRBV6-2/TRBV6-3	CASSYSLADLYNEQFF	TGTGCCAGCAGTTACTCGCTAGCGGACCTATACAATGAGCAGTTCTTC
.	.	TRBJ1-3	TRBV10-3	CAIGGQIAGNTIYF	TGTGCCATCGGTGGACAGATCGCTGGAAACACCATATATTTT
.	.	TRBJ1-6	TRBV15	CASGQSSYNSPLHF	TGTGCCTCCGGACAGAGCTCCTATAATTCACCCCTCCACTTT
.	once	TRBJ2-7	TRBV6-5	CASSLPGGHEQYF	TGTGCCAGCAGTTTGCCGGGGGGCCACGAGCAGTACTTC
.	.	TRBJ2-2	TRBV5-6	CASGGSRPGELFF	TGTGCCAGCGGGGGGAGTAGGCCCGGGGAGCTGTTTTTT
TRBD1	.	TRBJ1-2	TRBV7-2	CASSPQGDGYTF	TGTGCCAGCAGCCCCCAGGGGGATGGCTACACCTTC
.	.	TRBJ2-2	TRBV19	CASNRNTGELFF	TGTGCCAGCAACAGGAACACCGGGGAGCTGTTTTTT
.	few	TRBJ2-7	TRBV5-6	CASYPTDYEQYF	TGTGCCAGCTACCCCACAGATTACGAGCAGTACTTC
TRBD1	.	TRBJ2-7	TRBV18	CASSRNRGYEQYF	TGTGCCAGCTCACGGAACAGGGGCTACGAGCAGTACTTC
.	.	TRBJ2-1	TRBV10-3	CAISDEGYNEQFF	TGTGCCATCAGTGATGAGGGATACAATGAGCAGTTCTTC
.	.	TRBJ2-5	TRBV5-1	CASSSWAAQETQYF	TGCGCCAGCAGCTCCTGGGCCGCTCAAGAGACCCAGTACTTC
TRBD1	medium-sized	TRBJ1-2	TRBV13	CASSLGGGLAGGEYGYTF	TGTGCCAGCAGCTTAGGGGGCGGGCTCGCAGGGGGCGAGTATGGCTACACCTTC
.	.	TRBJ1-2	TRBV6-5	CASSYSAGVDGYTF	TGTGCCAGCAGTTACTCGGCGGGGGTAGATGGCTACACCTTC
.	.	TRBJ1-1	TRBV6-2/TRBV6-3	CASSYLYTEAFF	TGTGCCAGCAGTTACTTATACACTGAAGCTTTCTTT
.	.	TRBJ2-7	TRBV7-3	CASSLTRDSYEQYF	TGTGCCAGCAGCTTAACCAGGGACTCCTACGAGCAGTACTTC
.	.	TRBJ2-1	TRBV6-4	CASRATGFGYNEQFF	TGTGCCAGCAGGGCAACAGGGTTCGGCTACAATGAGCAGTTCTTC
.	.	TRBJ2-1	TRBV27	CASSPHWPPEGNEQFF	TGTGCCAGCAGTCCCCATTGGCCTCCTGAGGGAAATGAGCAGTTCTTC
.	.	TRBJ1-5	TRBV29-1	CSVADTNQPQHF	TGCAGCGTCGCGGACACAAATCAGCCCCAGCATTTT
.	.	TRBJ2-1	TRBV11-2	CASIEIPGNEQFF	TGTGCCAGCATCGAAATCCCAGGGAATGAGCAGTTCTTC
.	.	TRBJ1-4	TRBV7-2	CASSSLGGTTNEKLFF	TGTGCCAGCAGCTCTCTCGGGGGAACAACTAATGAAAAACTGTTTTTT